The 31 T cell receptor beta chains below come from one sample, sequenced in a study of blood T cell repertoires in COVID-19. Produced via immunoSEQ multiplex PCR; TCRdb's table is partial and in-frame only. The data show 240,000 or so clones, roughly 82% seen once. Material for sequencing was PBMCs or T cells enriched from blood (not recorded which). These receptors all come from a woman between 45 and 65 years old who had recovered from COVID-19.

The CDR3 nucleotides are TGTGCCAGCAGCCAAGAGAGAAGGGGAAGGAACACCATATATTTT. Protein sequence: CASSQERRGRNTIYF. The V and J genes are TRBV3-1 (or the pseudogene TRBV3-2) and TRBJ1-3; TRBD1 might be the D (5 bases). Trimming took off 0 bases at V and 7 bases at J, with 13 bases between the two ends. The CDR3 length is 15 residues. Germline V gives CDR1 LGHDT, CDR2 YNNKEL (reference sequence).

The V gene is TRBV3-1 (or the pseudogene TRBV3-2), the J gene TRBJ2-1; TRBD2 matches 8 bases. The CDR3 is 15 residues long. Unmatched junction bases numbered 4, after V lost 3 bases and J lost 3 bases. Germline CDR1 is LGHDT and CDR2 is YNNKEL (reference sequence). The DNA for the CDR3 is TGTGCCAGCAGCCACACCGGGACTAGCTACAATGAGCAGTTCTTC. Its protein is CASSHTGTSYNEQFF.

As regards this clone: Distinct nucleotide sequences in the sample also encode this CDR3. The CDR3 region has the DNA TGTGCCAGCAGCTTGGACAGAAGCACAGATACGCAGTATTTT. The encoded protein is CASSLDRSTDTQYF. The chain recombines TRBV7-9 with TRBJ2-3, with D maybe TRBD1 (6 bases). CDR3 length equals 14 residues. The V end lost 3 bases, the J end lost 0 bases, and 7 bases lay between the germline ends. The V gene's germline CDR1 is SEHNR and CDR2 FQNEAQ (reference sequence).

CDR3 nucleotide sequence: TGTGCCAGCAGCTTAGTTAGAGCGGGGCCCCCCCAAGAGACCCAGTACTTC. It specifies CASSLVRAGPPQETQYF. This chain connects TRBV11-3 to TRBJ2-5; 7 bases fit TRBD2. Germline values: CDR1 SGHNT, CDR2 YENEEA. The CDR3 is 17 amino acids. After removal of 1 base from V and 1 base from J, the junction contained 9 bases not matched to a gene.

The gene calls are TRBV29-1 and TRBJ1-1; 7 bases are a match to TRBD1. This CDR3 is 13 amino acids long. Germline V gene sequence: CDR1 SQVTM, CDR2 ANQGSEA. V lost 6 bases, J lost 1 base, and 5 bases stayed unmatched. This CDR3 reads CSVPGQTNTEAFF. For the CDR3, the DNA is TGCAGCGTACCGGGACAGACGAACACTGAAGCTTTCTTT.

The chain links TRBV11-2 to TRBJ2-2; weak D call: TRBD1 (6 bases). CDR1 and CDR2 from the germline V gene are SGHAT and FQNNGV. The ends were cut back, 3 bases at V and 7 bases at J, with 12 bases in the middle. The CDR3 is made up of 14 amino acids. The CDR3 sequence is CASSFRQGIGELFF. The CDR3 nucleotides are TGTGCCAGCAGCTTCCGGCAGGGGATCGGGGAGCTGTTTTTT.

The V gene is TRBV21-1, the J gene TRBJ2-7; TRBD1, as called in the table, went unchecked against the DNA. TRBV21-1 is deemed a pseudogene. The CDR3 has 12 amino acids. CDR3 coding DNA: TGTGCCAGCAGGGCCAGGACCTACGAGCAGTACTTC. Its protein is CASRARTYEQYF.

This clone occurred once. This chain joins TRBV28 and TRBJ2-7; 8 bases match TRBD2. The trim removed 6 bases at V and 4 bases at J, leaving 8 bases unmatched. Looked up from germline, CDR1 is MDHEN and CDR2 is SYDVKM. The CDR3 is 14 residues long. The chain's CDR3 is CASSPAGAGYEQYF. In DNA form, the CDR3 reads TGTGCCAGCAGCCCAGCGGGAGCAGGATACGAGCAGTACTTC.

About this clone itself: The same CDR3 also results from other DNA sequences found in this sample. The V and J genes are TRBV11-3 and TRBJ2-5, with 7 bases fitting TRBD2. There are 14 residues in the CDR3. CDR1 and CDR2 from the germline V gene are SGHNT and YENEEA. V was clipped by 1 base and J by 4 bases; unmatched bases: 3. The CDR3 is CASSLAGGRETQYF. CDR3 DNA: TGTGCCAGCAGCTTAGCGGGAGGTAGAGAGACCCAGTACTTC.

This clone came up once. V usage is TRBV2 and J usage is TRBJ2-2; no reliable D call. The germline CDR1 and CDR2 sequences are SNHLY and FYNNEI. Trimming left V 4 bases short and J 4 bases short, with 7 bases between. CDR3 length equals 13 residues. The CDR3 coding sequence is TGTGCCAGCAGTGTTCAGGTCACCGGGGAGCTGTTTTTT. This translates into CASSVQVTGELFF.

This clone was detected only a few times. DNA for the CDR3: TGTGCCAGCAGTCCGAGAGGCGGCTCTGGGGCCAACGTCCTGACTTTC. Protein sequence: CASSPRGGSGANVLTF. The chain recombines TRBV27 with TRBJ2-6; D gene ambiguous. Germline assignment: CDR1 MNHEY and CDR2 SMNVEV (reference sequence). The CDR3 has 16 residues. Trimming cost V 5 bases and J 0 bases, with 11 bases left between them. Complete variable domain (other parts from reference TRBV27 and TRBJ2-6): EAQVTQNPRYLITVTGKKLTVTCSQNMNHEYMSWYRQDPGLGLRQIYYSMNVEVTDKGDVPEGYKVSRKEKRNFPLILESPSPNQTSLYFCASSPRGGSGANVLTFGAGSRLTVL.

In its sample, this clone was seen a few times. The rearrangement joins TRBV5-4 to TRBJ1-6, with D perhaps matching TRBD1 (6 bases). V was clipped by 4 bases and J by 5 bases, with 16 bases between them. Germline V gene lookup returns CDR1 SGHNT and CDR2 YYREEE (reference sequence). The CDR3 covers 16 residues. The DNA of the CDR3 is TGTGCCAGCAGCCCCCAACAGGGCACCCATAATTCACCCCTCCACTTT. Translation gives CASSPQQGTHNSPLHF. Full variable domain (missing parts from reference TRBV5-4 and TRBJ1-6): ETGVTQSPTHLIKTRGQQVTLRCSSQSGHNTVSWYQQALGQGPQFIFQYYREEENGRGNFPPRFSGLQFPNYSSELNVNALELDDSALYLCASSPQQGTHNSPLHFGNGTRLTVT.

This chain links TRBV7-9 with TRBJ2-5; 9 nucleotides align to TRBD1. The CDR3 covers 14 residues. Per germline, CDR1 SEHNR and CDR2 FQNEAQ (reference sequence). V shed 5 bases, J shed 3 bases, and the junction held 4 bases outside the gene matches. The CDR3 DNA sequence: TGTGCCAGCAGCCCCGGGACAGGGAAAGAGACCCAGTACTTC. It is translated as CASSPGTGKETQYF.

This clone was seen once. The gene calls are TRBV2 and TRBJ1-6; D not resolved. The CDR3 has 13 residues. V shed 3 bases and J shed 4 bases, with 4 bases lying between them. Germline V gene sequence: CDR1 SNHLY, CDR2 FYNNEI. The CDR3 sequence: CASSDQYNSPLHF. Here the CDR3 DNA reads TGTGCCAGCAGTGATCAGTATAATTCACCCCTCCACTTT.

The rearrangement joins TRBV5-5 to TRBJ2-7, with 9 positions matching TRBD2. This CDR3 spans 13 amino acids. The J segment lost 1 base and the V segment lost 7 bases, leaving 3 bases of the junction unmatched. Germline CDR1 and CDR2: SGHKS and YYEKEE (reference sequence). The CDR3 DNA follows: TGTGCCAGCGCAGCGGGAGGATCCTACGAGCAGTACTTC. Translating gives CASAAGGSYEQYF.

The chain carries TRBV10-3 and TRBJ2-2; 11 bases match TRBD2. V was pared by 4 bases and J by 3 bases, with 7 bases of the junction left unmatched. Germline V CDR1 and CDR2: ENHRY, SYGVKD. This CDR3 spans 17 amino acids. This chain's CDR3 is CAISARILAGDTGELFF. Here the CDR3 DNA reads TGTGCCATCAGTGCCAGAATACTAGCGGGGGACACCGGGGAGCTGTTTTTT.

This chain joins TRBV7-2 and TRBJ2-2; TRBD2 is a possible D gene (6 bases). The CDR3 is 15 residues long. Per germline, CDR1 SGHTA and CDR2 FQGNSA. The germline V and J ends were trimmed by 5 bases and 5 bases, with 15 bases remaining between them. In nucleotides, the CDR3 is TGTGCCAGCAGCCCCCTCGGGGGTTGGACCGGGGAGCTGTTTTTT. Encoded protein: CASSPLGGWTGELFF. Complete variable domain (other parts from reference TRBV7-2 and TRBJ2-2): GAGVSQSPSNKVTEKGKDVELRCDPISGHTALYWYRQSLGQGLEFLIYFQGNSAPDKSGLPSDRFSAERTGGSVSTLTIQRTQQEDSAVYLCASSPLGGWTGELFFGEGSRLTVL.

The rearrangement uses TRBV5-1 and TRBJ1-5, with TRBD1 as a possible D gene (5 bases). CDR1 SGHRS and CDR2 YFSETQ come from the germline V gene. This CDR3 is 14 amino acids long. V lost 6 bases and J 0 bases, leaving 10 bases between the germline ends. The CDR3 here is CASKKGLSNQPQHF. The CDR3 DNA follows: TGCGCCAGCAAGAAGGGGCTTAGCAATCAGCCCCAGCATTTT.

J is TRBJ2-2 and V is TRBV9; D ambiguous. The CDR3 runs to 14 residues. From germline, CDR1 is SGDLS and CDR2 YYNGEE. Trimming pared 0 bases from V and 4 bases from J, leaving 7 bases between. CDR3 protein: CASSVGSGTGELFF. CDR3 in DNA: TGTGCCAGCAGCGTAGGGTCGGGCACCGGGGAGCTGTTTTTT.

The chain combines TRBV4-1 with TRBJ1-2, with 7 bases identical to TRBD1. The CDR3 runs 17 residues. Per the germline V gene, CDR1 is MGHRA and CDR2 is YSYEKL. The V and J ends lost 4 bases and 0 bases, in that order; junction bases with no gene match: 11. CDR3: CASSPAGGGSANYGYTF. As DNA, the CDR3 is TGCGCCAGCAGCCCCGCTGGAGGGGGCTCAGCTAACTATGGCTACACCTTC.

The chain combines TRBV6-6 with TRBJ1-2, with TRBD1 identical over 8 bases. In germline, CDR1 is MNHNY, CDR2 SVGAGI (reference sequence). The V gene end was trimmed by 7 bases and the J gene end by 4 bases; junction bases not matched to a gene: 11. The CDR3 has 15 residues. The CDR3 coding sequence is TGTGCCAGCAATTTAGGACAGGGCGGGGTCTATGGCTACACCTTC. Protein product: CASNLGQGGVYGYTF.

V and J are TRBV27 and TRBJ2-2; D gene ambiguous. V dropped 3 bases and J dropped 4 bases, with 12 bases sitting between them. Per the germline V gene, CDR1 is MNHEY and CDR2 is SMNVEV (reference sequence). The CDR3 runs 15 residues. This CDR3 is CASSFITESTGELFF. CDR3 coding DNA: TGTGCCAGCAGTTTTATCACAGAGAGCACCGGGGAGCTGTTTTTT.

This clone occurred a few times. This chain connects TRBV11-3 to TRBJ2-1; a possible D gene is TRBD2 (6 bases). Deletions cut 5 bases from V and 8 bases from J, with 13 bases between. Germline CDR1 SGHNT, CDR2 YENEEA. This CDR3 has 13 amino acids. The CDR3 sequence is CASSPSGYDEQFF. CDR3 sequence (DNA): TGTGCCAGCAGCCCAAGCGGGTACGATGAGCAGTTCTTC.

The V call is TRBV2, the J call TRBJ1-4, with D hard to call. The germline V gene has CDR1 SNHLY and CDR2 FYNNEI. The CDR3 sequence is 16 residues long. V was cut by 3 bases and J by 1 base, with 12 bases left in between. CDR3 amino acids: CASSDLPRGTNEKLFF. In DNA form, the CDR3 reads TGTGCCAGCAGTGACCTACCCCGAGGAACTAATGAAAAACTGTTTTTT.

The chain employs TRBV5-6 and TRBJ1-3; D gene uncertain. The germline V gene has CDR1 SGHDT and CDR2 YYEEEE. The CDR3 loop spans 16 amino acids. V lost 2 bases to trimming and J lost 8 bases, with 20 bases between them. CDR3 sequence reads: CASSLTERRVGDTIYF. The CDR3 DNA is TGTGCCAGCAGCTTAACGGAACGGCGGGTAGGAGACACCATATATTTT.

The chain is built from TRBV6-2 or TRBV6-3 and TRBJ1-5; D unclear. CDR1 is MNHEY and CDR2 is SVGEGT in the germline V gene. The CDR3 is 16 residues long. V gave up 4 bases and J gave up 4 bases, with 17 bases separating them. CDR3 in DNA: TGTGCCAGCAGTTCCCGGGGAGGACCCCGGAATCAGCCCCAGCATTTT. Translated: CASSSRGGPRNQPQHF.

The chain carries TRBV28 and TRBJ1-4; D is unresolved. Germline V gene data show CDR1 as MDHEN and CDR2 as SYDVKM. With 3 bases removed from V and 14 bases from J, the gap between germline ends came to 16 bases. The CDR3 sequence is 13 residues long. This CDR3 reads CASSFADRAGLFF. The DNA of the CDR3 is TGTGCCAGCAGTTTTGCCGACCGAGCAGGTCTGTTTTTT.

The J gene is TRBJ2-5, the V gene TRBV4-3, with 8 bases identical to TRBD2. V lost 0 bases, J lost 5 bases, and 8 bases stayed unmatched. The CDR3 totals 16 residues. CDR1 LGHNA and CDR2 YSLEER come from the germline V gene. In DNA form, the CDR3 reads TGCGCCAGCAGCCAAGATTCAGGGACTAGTGGGGAGACCCAGTACTTC. Amino acids: CASSQDSGTSGETQYF.

The V call is TRBV2, the J call TRBJ1-2; TRBD1 matches at 8 bases. This CDR3 region has 12 residues. Germline-derived CDR1 and CDR2 are SNHLY and FYNNEI. The V and J ends lost 3 bases and 8 bases, in that order; junction bases with no gene match: 2. CDR3 protein: CASSETGDGYTF. For the CDR3, the DNA is TGTGCCAGCAGTGAGACAGGGGACGGCTACACCTTC. Drawing the rest from reference TRBV2 and TRBJ1-2, the complete variable domain is EPEVTQTPSHQVTQMGQEVILRCVPISNHLYFYWYRQILGQKVEFLVSFYNNEISEKSEIFDDQFSVERPDGSNFTLKIRSTKLEDSAMYFCASSETGDGYTFGSGTRLTVV.

The chain combines TRBV10-3 with TRBJ2-1; TRBD2 might be the D (6 bases). Trimming took 5 bases from V and 3 from J, leaving 11 bases between them. This CDR3 has 14 amino acids. CDR1 and CDR2 (germline): ENHRY, SYGVKD. CDR3 loop: CAISRASDYNEQFF. CDR3 DNA: TGTGCCATCAGTCGGGCTAGCGACTACAATGAGCAGTTCTTC.

This chain connects TRBV13 to TRBJ2-7, with 7 bases that match TRBD2. Losses at the gene ends were 5 bases for V and 5 bases for J; bases not matched to a gene: 15. Germline lookup yields CDR1 PRHDT and CDR2 FYEKMQ (reference sequence). The CDR3 is made up of 16 amino acids. CDR3: CASSPFRAGEGHEQYF. The CDR3 DNA sequence: TGTGCCAGCAGCCCTTTTCGGGCGGGAGAGGGACACGAGCAGTACTTC. The whole variable domain, filled in from reference TRBV13 and TRBJ2-7, reads AAGVIQSPRHLIKEKRETATLKCYPIPRHDTVYWYQQGPGQDPQFLISFYEKMQSDKGSIPDRFSAQQFSDYHSELNMSSLELGDSALYFCASSPFRAGEGHEQYFGPGTRLTVT.